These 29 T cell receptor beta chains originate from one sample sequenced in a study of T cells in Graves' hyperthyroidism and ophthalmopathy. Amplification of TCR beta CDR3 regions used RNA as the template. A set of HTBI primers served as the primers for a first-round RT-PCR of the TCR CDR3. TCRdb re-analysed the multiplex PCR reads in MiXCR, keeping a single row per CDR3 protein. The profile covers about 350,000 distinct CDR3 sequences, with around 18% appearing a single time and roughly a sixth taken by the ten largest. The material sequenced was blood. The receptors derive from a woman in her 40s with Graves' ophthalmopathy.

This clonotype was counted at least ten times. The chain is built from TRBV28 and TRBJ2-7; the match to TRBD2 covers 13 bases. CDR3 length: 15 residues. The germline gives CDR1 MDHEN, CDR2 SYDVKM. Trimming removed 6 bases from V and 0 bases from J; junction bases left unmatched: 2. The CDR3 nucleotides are TGTGCCAGCAGACGGACTAGCGGGAGCTCCTACGAGCAGTACTTC. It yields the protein CASRRTSGSSYEQYF.

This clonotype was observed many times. CDR3 sequence: CASSPPGGTKDGYTF. DNA for the CDR3: TGTGCCAGCAGCCCCCCGGGGGGGACGAAGGATGGCTACACCTTC. The chain employs TRBV12-3 or TRBV12-4 and TRBJ1-2; tentative D call: TRBD1 (5 bases). The V end lost 6 bases, the J end lost 6 bases, and 20 bases lay between the germline ends. This CDR3 is 15 amino acids long.

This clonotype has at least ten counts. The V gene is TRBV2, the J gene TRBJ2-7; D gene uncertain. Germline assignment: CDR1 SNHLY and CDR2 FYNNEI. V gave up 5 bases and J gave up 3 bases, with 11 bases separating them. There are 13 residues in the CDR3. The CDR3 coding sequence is TGTGCCAGCAGTTACCAGCTGGGCTACGAGCAGTACTTC. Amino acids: CASSYQLGYEQYF. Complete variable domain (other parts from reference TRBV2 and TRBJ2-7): EPEVTQTPSHQVTQMGQEVILRCVPISNHLYFYWYRQILGQKVEFLVSFYNNEISEKSEIFDDQFSVERPDGSNFTLKIRSTKLEDSAMYFCASSYQLGYEQYFGPGTRLTVT.

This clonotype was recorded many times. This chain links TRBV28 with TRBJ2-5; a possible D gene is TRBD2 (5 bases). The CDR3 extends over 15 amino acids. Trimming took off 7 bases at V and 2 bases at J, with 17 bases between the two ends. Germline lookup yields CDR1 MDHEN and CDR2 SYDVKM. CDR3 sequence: CASTPIGLEQETQYF. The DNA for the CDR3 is TGTGCCAGCACACCGATAGGACTGGAACAAGAGACCCAGTACTTC.

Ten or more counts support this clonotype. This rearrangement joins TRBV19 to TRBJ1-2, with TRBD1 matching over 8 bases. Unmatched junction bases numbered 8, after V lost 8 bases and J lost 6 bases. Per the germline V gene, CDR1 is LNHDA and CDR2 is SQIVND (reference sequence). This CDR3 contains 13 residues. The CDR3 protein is CASAPTGDHGYTF. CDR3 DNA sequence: TGTGCCAGTGCCCCGACAGGGGATCATGGCTACACCTTC.

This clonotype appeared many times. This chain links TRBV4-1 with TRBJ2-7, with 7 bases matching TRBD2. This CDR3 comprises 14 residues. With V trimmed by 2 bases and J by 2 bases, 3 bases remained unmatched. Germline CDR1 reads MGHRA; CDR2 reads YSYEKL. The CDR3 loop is CASSQREGPYEQYF. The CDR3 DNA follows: TGCGCCAGCAGCCAAAGGGAGGGCCCCTACGAGCAGTACTTC.

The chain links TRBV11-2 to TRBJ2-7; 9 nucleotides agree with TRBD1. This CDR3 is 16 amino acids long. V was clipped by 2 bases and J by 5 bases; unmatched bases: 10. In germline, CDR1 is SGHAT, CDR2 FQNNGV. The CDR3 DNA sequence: TGTGCCAGCAGCTTACTAGGCGACAGGGGGATCCACGAGCAGTACTTC. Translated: CASSLLGDRGIHEQYF.

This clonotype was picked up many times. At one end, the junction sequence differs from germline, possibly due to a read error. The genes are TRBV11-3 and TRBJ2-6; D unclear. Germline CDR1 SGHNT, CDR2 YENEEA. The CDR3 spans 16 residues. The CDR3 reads CASRWTSRPGPNVLTF. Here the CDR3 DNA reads TGTGCCAGCAGGTGGACCTCACGTCCTGGGCCCAACGTCCTGACTTTC.

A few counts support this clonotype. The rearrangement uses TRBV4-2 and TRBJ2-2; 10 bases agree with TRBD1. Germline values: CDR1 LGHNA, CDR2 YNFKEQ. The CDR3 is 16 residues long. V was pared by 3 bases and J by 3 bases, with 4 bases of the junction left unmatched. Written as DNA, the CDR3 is TGTGCCAGCAGCCAGCTCGGACAGGGGGACACCGGGGAGCTGTTTTTT. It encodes CASSQLGQGDTGELFF.

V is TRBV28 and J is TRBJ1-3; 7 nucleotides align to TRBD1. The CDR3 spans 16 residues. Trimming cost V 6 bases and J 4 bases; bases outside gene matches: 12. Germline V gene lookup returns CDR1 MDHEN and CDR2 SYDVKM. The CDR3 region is CASRTAEGARGNTIYF. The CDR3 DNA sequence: TGTGCCAGCAGGACCGCCGAGGGGGCGCGAGGAAACACCATATATTTT.

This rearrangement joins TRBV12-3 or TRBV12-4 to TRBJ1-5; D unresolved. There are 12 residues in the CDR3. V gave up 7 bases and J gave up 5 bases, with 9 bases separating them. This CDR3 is CASTSGDQPQHF. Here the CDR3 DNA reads TGTGCCAGCACTTCTGGGGATCAGCCCCAGCATTTT.

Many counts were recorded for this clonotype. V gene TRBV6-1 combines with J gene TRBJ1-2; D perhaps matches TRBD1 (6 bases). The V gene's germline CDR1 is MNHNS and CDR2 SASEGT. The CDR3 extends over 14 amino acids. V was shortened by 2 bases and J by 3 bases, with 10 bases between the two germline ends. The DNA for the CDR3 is TGTGCCAGCAGTGAAAGAGGGGGAGACTATGGCTACACCTTC. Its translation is CASSERGGDYGYTF.

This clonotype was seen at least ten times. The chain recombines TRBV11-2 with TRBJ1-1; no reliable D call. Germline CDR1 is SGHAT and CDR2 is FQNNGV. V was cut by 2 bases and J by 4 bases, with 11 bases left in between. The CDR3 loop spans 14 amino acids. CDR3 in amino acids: CASSLSGRFTEAFF. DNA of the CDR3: TGTGCCAGCAGCTTATCGGGCAGATTCACTGAAGCTTTCTTT. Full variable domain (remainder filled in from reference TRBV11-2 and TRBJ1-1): EAGVAQSPRYKIIEKRQSVAFWCNPISGHATLYWYQQILGQGPKLLIQFQNNGVVDDSQLPKDRFSAERLKGVDSTLKIQPAKLEDSAVYLCASSLSGRFTEAFFGQGTRLTVV.

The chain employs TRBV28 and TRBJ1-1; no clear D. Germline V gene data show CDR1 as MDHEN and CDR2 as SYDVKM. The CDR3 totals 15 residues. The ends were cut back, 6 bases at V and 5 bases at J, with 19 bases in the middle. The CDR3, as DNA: TGTGCCAGCAGCCCCTTTATCCGGGTTCAGACTGAAGCTTTCTTT. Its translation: CASSPFIRVQTEAFF.

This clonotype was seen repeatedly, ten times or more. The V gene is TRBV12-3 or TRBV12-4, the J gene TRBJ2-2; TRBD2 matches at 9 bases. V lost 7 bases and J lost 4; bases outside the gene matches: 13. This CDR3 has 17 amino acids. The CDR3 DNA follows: TGTGCCAGCATCTTAGGCGTAGCGGGAGATCGCACCGGGGAGCTGTTTTTT. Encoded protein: CASILGVAGDRTGELFF.

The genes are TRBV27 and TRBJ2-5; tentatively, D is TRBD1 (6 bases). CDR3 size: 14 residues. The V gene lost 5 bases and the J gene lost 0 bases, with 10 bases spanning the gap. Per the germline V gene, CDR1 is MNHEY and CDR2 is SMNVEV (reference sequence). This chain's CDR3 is CASSEGQNQETQYF. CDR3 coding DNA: TGTGCCAGCAGTGAAGGACAGAACCAAGAGACCCAGTACTTC.

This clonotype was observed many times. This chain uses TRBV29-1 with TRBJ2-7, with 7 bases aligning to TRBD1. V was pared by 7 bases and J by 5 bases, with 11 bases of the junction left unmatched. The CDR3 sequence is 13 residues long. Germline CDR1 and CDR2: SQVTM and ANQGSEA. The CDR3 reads CSAMRTGAHEQYF. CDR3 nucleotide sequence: TGCAGCGCCATGCGGACAGGAGCACACGAGCAGTACTTC.

For the CDR3, the DNA is TGTGCTACTACGGGGGAGATGAACACTGAAGCTTTCTTT. Its translation is CATTGEMNTEAFF. The genes are TRBV2 and TRBJ1-1; D might be TRBD1 (5 bases). The CDR3 length is 13 residues. Looked up from germline, CDR1 is SNHLY and CDR2 is FYNNEI.

In DNA form, the CDR3 reads TGTGCTAGTGGCCCCGGGACAGCTAACTATGGCTACACCTTC. It specifies CASGPGTANYGYTF. The chain uses TRBV12-5 and TRBJ1-2; 7 bases line up with TRBD1. Germline trimming cut 6 bases from V and 0 bases from J; bases unmatched to any gene: 4. CDR1 and CDR2 from the germline V gene are LGHNT and FRNRAP. The CDR3 consists of 14 residues.

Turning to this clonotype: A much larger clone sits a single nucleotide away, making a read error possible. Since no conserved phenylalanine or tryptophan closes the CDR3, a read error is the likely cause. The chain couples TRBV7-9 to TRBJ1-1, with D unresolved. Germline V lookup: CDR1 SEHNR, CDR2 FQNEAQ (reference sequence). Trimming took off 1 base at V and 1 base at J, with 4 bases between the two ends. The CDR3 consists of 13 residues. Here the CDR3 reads CASSLVRNTEAFV. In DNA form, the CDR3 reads TGTGCCAGCAGCTTAGTTCGGAACACTGAAGCTTTCGTT.

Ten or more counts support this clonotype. The DNA of the CDR3 is TGTGCCAGCAGTTACTCCTCAGCGACCGGGACTGCCTCTCGTGGCTACACCTTC. It encodes CASSYSSATGTASRGYTF. This chain links TRBV6-2 or TRBV6-3 with TRBJ1-2; D may be TRBD1 (5 bases). Germline CDR1 reads MNHEY; CDR2 reads SVGEGT. The V and J ends lost 0 bases and 7 bases respectively, with 24 bases between them. This CDR3 is built from 18 residues.

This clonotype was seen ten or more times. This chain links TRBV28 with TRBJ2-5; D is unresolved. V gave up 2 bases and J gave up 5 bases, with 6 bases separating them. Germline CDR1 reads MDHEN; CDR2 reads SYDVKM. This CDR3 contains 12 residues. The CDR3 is CASSLNAETQYF. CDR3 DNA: TGTGCCAGCAGTTTAAACGCGGAGACCCAGTACTTC.

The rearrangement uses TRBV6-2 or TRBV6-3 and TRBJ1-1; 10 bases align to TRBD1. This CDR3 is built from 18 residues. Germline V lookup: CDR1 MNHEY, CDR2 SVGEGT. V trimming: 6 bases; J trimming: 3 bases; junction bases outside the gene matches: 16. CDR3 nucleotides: TGTGCCAGCAGAGCCGGGACAGGGGCTGCCCGTGTGGACACTGAAGCTTTCTTT. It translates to CASRAGTGAARVDTEAFF.

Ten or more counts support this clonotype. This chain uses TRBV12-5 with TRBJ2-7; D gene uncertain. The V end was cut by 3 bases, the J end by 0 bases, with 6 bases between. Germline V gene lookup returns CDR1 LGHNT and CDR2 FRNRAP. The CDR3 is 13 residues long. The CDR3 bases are TGTGCTAGTGGTTTTGGAAGCTCCTACGAGCAGTACTTC. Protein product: CASGFGSSYEQYF.

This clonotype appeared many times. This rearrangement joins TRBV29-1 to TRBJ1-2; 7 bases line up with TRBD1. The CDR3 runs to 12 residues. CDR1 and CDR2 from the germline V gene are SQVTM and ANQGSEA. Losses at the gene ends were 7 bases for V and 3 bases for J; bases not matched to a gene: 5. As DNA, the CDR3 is TGCAGCGCCCGCGGACAGGACTATGGCTACACCTTC. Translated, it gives CSARGQDYGYTF.

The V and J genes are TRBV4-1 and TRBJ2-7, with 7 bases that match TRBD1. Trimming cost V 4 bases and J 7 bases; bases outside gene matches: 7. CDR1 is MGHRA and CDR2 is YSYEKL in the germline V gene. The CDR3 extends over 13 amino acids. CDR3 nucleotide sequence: TGCGCCAGCAGCCGGGGACAGACGGGGGAGCAGTACTTC. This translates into CASSRGQTGEQYF.

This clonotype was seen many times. The CDR3, as DNA: TGTGCCAGCAGCTTACGGCCCACCCTGGGTAACATTCAGTACTTC. Its protein is CASSLRPTLGNIQYF. V gene TRBV28 combines with J gene TRBJ2-4, with D hard to call. The CDR3 runs 15 residues. Trimming removed 6 bases from V and 7 bases from J, with 19 bases in between. Germline values: CDR1 MDHEN, CDR2 SYDVKM.

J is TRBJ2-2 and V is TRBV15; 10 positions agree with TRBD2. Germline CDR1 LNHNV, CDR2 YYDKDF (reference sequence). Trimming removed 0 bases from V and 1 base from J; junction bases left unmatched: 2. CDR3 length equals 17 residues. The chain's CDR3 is CATSRDTSGENTGELFF. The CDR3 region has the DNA TGTGCCACCAGCAGAGATACTAGCGGGGAGAACACCGGGGAGCTGTTTTTT.

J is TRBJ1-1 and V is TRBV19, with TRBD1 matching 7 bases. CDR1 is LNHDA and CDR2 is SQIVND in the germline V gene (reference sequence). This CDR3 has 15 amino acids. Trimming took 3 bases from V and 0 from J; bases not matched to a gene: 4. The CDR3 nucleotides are TGTGCCAGTAGTATTGTGGGACAGATGAACACTGAAGCTTTCTTT. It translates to CASSIVGQMNTEAFF.